This paragraph reports one T cell receptor beta chain. There is no known antigen for this receptor. No base qualities exist here, and no much larger clone lies one base off it. The TCR beta CDR3 regions were amplified from the RNA transcripts. A first-round RT-PCR of the TCR CDR3 used the HTBI primer set with the Qiagen OneStep RT-PCR kit. The libraries were constructed in a second round of multiplex PCR and then size-selected and purified. Paired-end sequencing of the libraries was performed with 100 bp reads on an Illumina HiSeq2000. The authors processed their data as follows. Raw data were processed with SOAPnuke, discarding reads with adapters, uncalled bases, mean Phred below 15, or no exact constant-primer or identifier match. COPE v1.2.5 was used to merge high-quality paired reads, and clonotypes were defined as unique nucleotide sequences. Clonotypes were aligned to IMGT TRBV, TRBD and TRBJ reference segments using MiTCR v1.1. The analysis was restricted to V-J combinations with a frequency above 0.0001, which together covered 99% to 99.2% of the repertoires. A TCS score was defined as the ratio of F50 (clonal expansion) to E x V (chaos), with BLOSUM62-based TCRdist applied between CDR3 peptides within each V-J. Welch's t-statistics and random forest reduced 500 to 650 V-J features to about 13, which were used in a naive Bayes classifier (R e1071). TCRdb took the public reads, trimmed them with fastp at Q25, ran MiXCR for clone calling and kept in-frame beta chains. Identical CDR3 protein sequences are pooled into one entry, listed with their most common genes and DNA. The V and J calls follow TCRdb's processing rather than the paper's. For this sample the table gives more than 550,000 distinct CDR3 sequences, of which under 20% were detected only once. Jointly, the top ten make up 16% of the sample.

These data originate in a study of T cells in Graves' hyperthyroidism and ophthalmopathy (dated by TCRdb to the late 2010s). Study-level background: Peripheral blood was collected at initial diagnosis, before any treatment. A discovery cohort of about 96 patients, 43 with Graves' ophthalmopathy and 55 to 60 with stable Graves' hyperthyroidism, was used to find distinguishing TCR V-J signatures. An independent validation cohort of around 19 hyperthyroidism patients and over 15 patients who later progressed to ophthalmopathy tested prospective prediction of ophthalmopathy. For training and testing, the 100 or so patients in the discovery cohort were randomly divided in a 7:3 ratio. Thyroid tissue and blood T-cell repertoires from about six Graves' hyperthyroidism patients were also compared in the study. Once sampling was done, hyperthyroidism patients were given methimazole at a starting dose of 30 mg daily, whereas ophthalmopathy patients were given high-dose intravenous methylprednisolone. TCR Vbeta CDR3 sequencing of 135 peripheral blood samples (under 45 ophthalmopathy, 75 to 85 hyperthyroidism and around 17 progressor patients) is reported in the paper. Overall study outcomes, separate from this receptor: In cross-validation, a model built on a 13 V-J signature told ophthalmopathy apart from stable hyperthyroidism with 87.88% sensitivity and about 81% specificity, and in testing the same model reached 80%/75%. No statistical method was used to set the sample size in advance, and investigators knew the group allocation. Blood samples also contained most of the expanded thyroid clonotypes (frequency above 0.001), which suggests that blood repertoires may reflect thyroid immune responses. In validation, the model predicted progression to ophthalmopathy with approximately 71% sensitivity and roughly 72% specificity, a median of about 6.7 months before onset.

Hyperthyroidism patients were newly diagnosed, with disease duration under 2 months, and aged 18 to 65 years. Exclusion was applied to patients with uncontrolled infections, other autoimmune diseases, pregnancy or lactation. Clinical symptoms, serum thyroxine and TRAb, thyroid ultrasound, and orbital computed tomography formed the basis for the diagnoses. Blood from progressor patients was drawn when they were first diagnosed with hyperthyroidism, before any ophthalmopathy symptoms appeared. PBMCs were separated from roughly 10 ml of fresh peripheral blood using Ficoll-Paque density gradient centrifugation. Progressor patients were defined as those initially diagnosed with Graves' hyperthyroidism in whom ophthalmopathy developed during follow-up. Total RNA was extracted using Trizol reagent, and RNA quality was assessed on an Agilent 2100 Bioanalyzer. The CDR3 sequence holds 17 residues, the cysteine and phenylalanine included. Of all the DNA, just the CDR3 is kept, 51 bases in frame from base 1. Here V drops 0 bases and J drops 4 bases, and the junction holds 11 bases not matched to any gene. For CDR1 and CDR2, the germline V gene (reference sequence) lists LNHNV and YYDKDF.

The sequence was obtained from a woman aged 45-59 years with Graves' hyperthyroidism that later progressed to Graves' ophthalmopathy. Sequenced: blood. Rearrangement joined TRBV15 to TRBJ2-7; TRBD2 matches 8 bases in the middle. The DNA reads as follows: TGTGCCACCAGCAGAGAAGAGGCCGGGACTAGAGGGTACGAGCAGTACTTC. Its protein reads: CATSREEAGTRGYEQYF.